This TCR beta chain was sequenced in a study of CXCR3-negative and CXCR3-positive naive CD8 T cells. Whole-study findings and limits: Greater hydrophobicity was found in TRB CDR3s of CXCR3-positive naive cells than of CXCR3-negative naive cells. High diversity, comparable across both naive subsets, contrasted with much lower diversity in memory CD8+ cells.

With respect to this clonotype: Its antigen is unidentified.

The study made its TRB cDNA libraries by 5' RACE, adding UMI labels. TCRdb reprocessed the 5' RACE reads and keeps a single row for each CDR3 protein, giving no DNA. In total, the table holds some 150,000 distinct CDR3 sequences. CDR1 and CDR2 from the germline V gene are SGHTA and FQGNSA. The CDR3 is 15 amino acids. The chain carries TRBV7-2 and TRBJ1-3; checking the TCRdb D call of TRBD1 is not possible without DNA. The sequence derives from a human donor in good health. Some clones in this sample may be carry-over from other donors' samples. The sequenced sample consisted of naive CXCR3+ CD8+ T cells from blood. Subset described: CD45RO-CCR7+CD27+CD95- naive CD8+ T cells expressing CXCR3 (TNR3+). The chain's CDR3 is CASSPWGGGGNTIYF.